The clone carrying this T cell receptor (beta chain) appeared once. No antigen is known for it. The method was immunoSEQ multiplex PCR; TCRdb's version includes in-frame clones alone and lacks a portion of them. The data show over 200,000 clones, with more than 75% seen just once and approximately 11% held by the top ten. This entry belongs to a study of Ad26.COV2.S vaccination and SARS-CoV-2 variants. Study results and limitations: Reportedly, after vaccination the spike-specific CD8+ and CD4+ T cell responses displayed substantial breadth.

Noted treatment: about 20 received Ad26.COV2.S at low or high dose, single or two shots; 5 received placebo; per-sample allocation not given. At day 63 after the first vaccine or placebo injection, samples were drawn. The germline V and J ends were trimmed by 4 bases and 0 bases, with 14 bases remaining between them. This CDR3 is 16 amino acids long. The V gene's germline CDR1 is SGHDT and CDR2 YYEEEE. The V and J genes are TRBV5-6 and TRBJ2-1; a possible D gene is TRBD2 (6 bases). Specimen: peripheral blood, collected in a trial of Ad26.COV2.S vaccine versus placebo. The source of this sequence is a person aged 18-65 years who received the Ad26.COV2.S COVID-19 vaccine or a placebo. The DNA of the CDR3 is TGTGCCAGCAGCACCCCTAGCGCGATCTCCTACAATGAGCAGTTCTTC. It is translated as CASSTPSAISYNEQFF.